This T cell receptor (beta chain) is drawn from a study of beta chain features in type 1 diabetes. Study findings and constraints: Patients with Type 1 diabetes showed moderately but significantly shorter TCRB CDR3s in all four CD4+ subsets. It was possible that PCR favored shorter templates, equally so in patients and controls. cDNA-based reads could over-represent cells with high TCR expression. Naive, central memory and regulatory TCRB repertoires appeared more similar among patients than healthy donors.

The CDR3 spans 14 residues. CDR1 is SGHVS, CDR2 FNYEAQ, per germline. Trimming shortened V by 2 bases and J by 2 bases, and 8 bases separated the two germline ends. The sequenced template was cDNA made from the entire isolated RNA. TCRdb keeps only in-frame clones here, not all; method: immunoSEQ multiplex PCR. Among around 260,000 clones listed, less than 30% were seen once. Every single donor gave one heparinised blood draw, and these averaged around 0.12 L. This clone has just a few counts. As yet, its antigen is unknown. This TCR was recovered from a woman under 40 with type 1 diabetes. The specimen was naive CD4+ T cells from blood. The J gene is TRBJ2-3, the V gene TRBV7-6, with D maybe TRBD2 (5 bases). This chain's CDR3 is CASSLSRDTDTQYF. The DNA of the CDR3 is TGTGCCAGCAGCTTATCTCGGGACACAGATACGCAGTATTTT.